Below are 3 T cell receptor beta chains sequenced from a single sample in a study of CD8+ T cells in alopecia areata (dated by TCRdb to 2016 to 2018). The sample's time point, from its label and the paper: roughly 24 weeks on oral tofacitinib. Sample treatment or condition, as interpreted from the label and publication: oral pan-JAK inhibitor, 5-10 mg twice daily. To prepare the library, the immunoSEQ multiplex PCR assay was applied. For TCR sequencing, RNA was extracted from every sample and reverse transcribed into cDNA to serve as template. TCRdb took over this immuneACCESS table, retaining in-frame rearrangements with V and J assigned. Such tables are incomplete; in checked studies, under half of the missing clones stem from an unresolved V gene, and the remainder is unexplained. Counted in this sample were more than 150,000 clones; around 50% of them appeared once. Together, the top ten hold around 12% of the sample.

The sample was CD8+ T cells sorted from blood, taken at week 24, from a patient treated with tofacitinib. These receptors were taken from a human donor with alopecia areata.

This clone was found a few times. The chain uses TRBV6-5 and TRBJ2-3; possibly TRBD2 for D (5 bases). V was pared by 4 bases and J by 4 bases, with 18 bases between. The germline gives CDR1 MNHEY, CDR2 SVGAGI. The CDR3 runs to 16 residues. The CDR3 DNA follows: TGTGCCAGCAGTTTGACGTGGAGGATCCCCCCAGATACGCAGTATTTT. Its protein product is CASSLTWRIPPDTQYF.

This clone appeared a single time. The chain recombines TRBV9 with TRBJ1-1, with 7 bases identical to TRBD1. Germline V gene data show CDR1 as SGDLS and CDR2 as YYNGEE. The CDR3 totals 14 residues. J gave up 0 bases and V 3 bases, and 2 bases lay outside the gene matches. The CDR3 DNA reads TGTGCCAGCAGCGGGACAGGCGTGAACACTGAAGCTTTCTTT. Protein: CASSGTGVNTEAFF.

This clone was picked up a small number of times. The chain employs TRBV30 and TRBJ1-2; D call uncertain. Germline CDR1 reads GTSNPN; CDR2 reads SVGIG (reference sequence). CDR3 length: 13 amino acids. V lost 3 bases, J lost 2 bases, and 10 bases lay in between. CDR3: CAWRLGQNYGYTF. The CDR3 nucleotides are TGTGCCTGGAGACTTGGGCAGAACTATGGCTACACCTTC.